The 22 T cell receptor beta chains reported below all come from one sample, sequenced in a study of human T cells and chemical hapten exposure. TCRdb passed the RACE reads through MiXCR, listing each CDR3 protein once. The repertoire holds 150,000 to 200,000 distinct CDR3 sequences, with 25% to 30% as singletons. Sample time point: pre-sensitization, week 0. Treatment described: therapeutic diphenylcyclopropenone sensitization with weekly scalp DPC. Sequences were derived from whole blood, sampled in connection with sensitization to the hapten diphenylcyclopropenone (DPC). The receptors here all came from a woman in her 30s with alopecia areata. Some clones in this sample may be carry-over from other donors' samples.

The chain employs TRBV10-2 and TRBJ2-7; D unresolved. This CDR3 region has 14 residues. The ends were cut back, 2 bases at V and 2 bases at J, with 10 bases in the middle. Looked up from germline, CDR1 is WSHSY and CDR2 is SAAADI. The DNA of the CDR3 is TGCGCCAGCAGTGAGAGACTCGGAGCCTACGAGCAGTACTTC. Translated, it gives CASSERLGAYEQYF.

This clonotype turned up a few times. The rearrangement uses TRBV5-5 and TRBJ2-7; 10 nucleotides match TRBD1. V lost 0 bases, J lost 3 bases, and 3 bases stayed unmatched. CDR1 and CDR2 (germline): SGHKS, YYEKEE (reference sequence). CDR3 length: 15 residues. CDR3 DNA: TGTGCCAGCAGCTTGGTTGGGACAGGGGTCTACGAGCAGTACTTC. This sequence encodes CASSLVGTGVYEQYF.

The chain recombines TRBV3-1 with TRBJ2-2, with D uncertain. The CDR3 consists of 14 residues. Trimming left V 4 bases short and J 4 bases short, with 10 bases between. The germline CDR1 and CDR2 sequences are LGHDT and YNNKEL (reference sequence). The CDR3, as DNA: TGTGCCAGCAGCCCGACGGACCTCACCGGGGAGCTGTTTTTT. Residues: CASSPTDLTGELFF.

This chain uses TRBV9 with TRBJ2-4; weak D call: TRBD1 (7 bases). The V end lost 0 bases, the J end lost 3 bases, and 13 bases lay between the germline ends. CDR3 size: 16 residues. Germline V gene lookup returns CDR1 SGDLS and CDR2 YYNGEE. The CDR3 loop is CASSVGTGEVKNIQYF. The DNA of the CDR3 is TGTGCCAGCAGCGTAGGCACAGGGGAGGTCAAAAACATTCAGTACTTC.

Only a few counts were recorded for this clonotype. CDR3 loop: CATSRDGGSSSYEQYF. CDR3 DNA sequence: TGTGCCACCAGCAGAGATGGTGGCTCCAGCTCCTACGAGCAGTACTTC. V usage is TRBV15 and J usage is TRBJ2-7, with D unclear. The germline V gene has CDR1 LNHNV and CDR2 YYDKDF (reference sequence). V shed 0 bases and J shed 0 bases, with 12 bases lying between them. This CDR3 has 16 amino acids.

This clonotype showed up just a few times. J is TRBJ2-6 and V is TRBV3-2; the table calls TRBD1, which could not be checked here. TRBV3-2 is tagged as a pseudogene. The CDR3 sequence is 18 residues long. For the CDR3, the DNA is TGTGCCAGCAGCCAAGTGGGGGTGGGAGTCTCTGGGGCCAACGTCCTGACTTTC. Translated: CASSQVGVGVSGANVLTF.

J is TRBJ1-4 and V is TRBV27; 7 bases fit TRBD1. Germline trimming cut 5 bases from V and 5 bases from J; bases unmatched to any gene: 5. The germline CDR1 and CDR2 sequences are MNHEY and SMNVEV (reference sequence). The CDR3 is 14 amino acids. In nucleotides, the CDR3 is TGTGCCAGCAGTCTGTGGGGACAGAATGAAAAACTGTTTTTT. Encoded protein: CASSLWGQNEKLFF.

CDR3 sequence: CASSPAGGPLWEQYF. The CDR3 nucleotides read TGTGCCAGCAGTCCGGCAGGGGGACCCCTCTGGGAGCAGTACTTC. This chain links TRBV6-6 with TRBJ2-7; 7 bases align to TRBD1. Trimming at V came to 5 bases and at J to 7 bases, leaving 14 bases not matched to a gene. Germline CDR1 reads MNHNY; CDR2 reads SVGAGI (reference sequence). The CDR3 is 15 residues long.

V gene TRBV5-4 combines with J gene TRBJ2-3; the D gene is possibly TRBD1 (5 bases). Germline CDR1 SGHNT, CDR2 YYREEE (reference sequence). The CDR3 contains 15 residues. Trimming stripped 3 bases from V and 0 bases from J, with 11 bases between. The CDR3 DNA follows: TGTGCCAGCAGCTCGCTGGGGCTCAGCACAGATACGCAGTATTTT. It translates to CASSSLGLSTDTQYF.

CDR3 nucleotides: TGCAGCGTTGAAGATTGGGGCCCCTATGGCTACACCTTC. It codes for CSVEDWGPYGYTF. This chain links TRBV29-1 with TRBJ1-2; D is possibly TRBD1 (5 bases). The length of the CDR3 is 13 residues. Germline V gene sequence: CDR1 SQVTM, CDR2 ANQGSEA. Trimming stripped 0 bases from V and 4 bases from J, with 9 bases between.

In this sample, this clonotype turned up a few times. CDR3 sequence: CASSLAPSGQETQYF. The CDR3 region has the DNA TGTGCCAGCAGCTTAGCTCCGTCGGGGCAAGAGACCCAGTACTTC. The genes are TRBV7-6 and TRBJ2-5; TRBD2 might be the D (5 bases). With 0 bases removed from V and 2 bases from J, the gap between germline ends came to 10 bases. The CDR3 totals 15 residues. Germline assignment: CDR1 SGHVS and CDR2 FNYEAQ.

The chain joins TRBV18 to TRBJ2-3; D is ambiguous. The germline CDR1 and CDR2 sequences are KGHSH and LQKENI. V lost 1 base to trimming and J lost 0 bases, with 8 bases between them. The CDR3 runs 15 residues. The CDR3 loop reads CASSPLQPSTDTQYF. The CDR3 region has the DNA TGTGCCAGCTCACCACTACAGCCTAGCACAGATACGCAGTATTTT. The whole variable domain, filled in from reference TRBV18 and TRBJ2-3, reads NAGVMQNPRHLVRRRGQEARLRCSPMKGHSHVYWYRQLPEEGLKFMVYLQKENIIDESGMPKERFSAEFPKEGPSILRIQQVVRGDSAAYFCASSPLQPSTDTQYFGPGTRLTVL.

The rearrangement links TRBV4-3 to TRBJ2-2; 9 bases fit TRBD1. CDR1 is LGHNA and CDR2 is YSLEER in the germline V gene. The CDR3 covers 15 residues. Germline trimming cut 4 bases from V and 6 bases from J; bases unmatched to any gene: 6. CDR3 amino acids: CASSLGQGVAGELFF. In DNA, the CDR3 is TGCGCCAGCAGCCTGGGACAGGGAGTCGCCGGGGAGCTGTTTTTT.

The rearrangement links TRBV2 to TRBJ1-1; no clear D. The germline gives CDR1 SNHLY, CDR2 FYNNEI. The V end lost 1 base, the J end lost 5 bases, and 8 bases lay between the germline ends. This CDR3 is built from 13 residues. The CDR3 nucleotides read TGTGCCAGCAGTGAAGTTTTCGGGACTGAAGCTTTCTTT. Protein sequence: CASSEVFGTEAFF. The full variable domain, completed using reference TRBV2 and TRBJ1-1, is EPEVTQTPSHQVTQMGQEVILRCVPISNHLYFYWYRQILGQKVEFLVSFYNNEISEKSEIFDDQFSVERPDGSNFTLKIRSTKLEDSAMYFCASSEVFGTEAFFGQGTRLTVV.

This clonotype was counted between two and nine times. The CDR3 coding sequence is TGTGCCAGTAGTATAGCCAGCCAGGGGCTCGCCACAGATACGCAGTATTTT. The encoded protein is CASSIASQGLATDTQYF. The chain combines TRBV19 with TRBJ2-3; tentatively, D is TRBD1 (6 bases). The V and J ends lost 1 base and 2 bases respectively, with 16 bases between them. CDR3 length equals 17 residues. Germline CDR1 LNHDA, CDR2 SQIVND (reference sequence).

The V gene is TRBV29-1, the J gene TRBJ1-1; tentatively, D is TRBD1 (6 bases). Looked up from germline, CDR1 is SQVTM and CDR2 is ANQGSEA. This CDR3 is built from 13 residues. The V end was cut by 6 bases, the J end by 1 base, with 12 bases between. This CDR3 reads CSVRTAENTEAFF. The DNA for the CDR3 is TGCAGCGTCCGGACAGCCGAGAACACTGAAGCTTTCTTT.

This clonotype was seen a few times. The rearrangement joins TRBV29-1 to TRBJ1-1; TRBD1 might be the D (5 bases). Deletions cut 7 bases from V and 5 bases from J, with 17 bases between. The CDR3 extends over 13 amino acids. Germline assignment: CDR1 SQVTM and CDR2 ANQGSEA. CDR3 bases: TGCAGCGGCGGTATGGATCGGGGGACTGAAGCTTTCTTT. This codes for CSGGMDRGTEAFF.

J is TRBJ2-1 and V is TRBV29-1, with TRBD2 matching over 9 bases. CDR1 and CDR2 from the germline V gene are SQVTM and ANQGSEA. V lost 6 bases and J lost 9; bases outside the gene matches: 18. This CDR3 has 16 residues. CDR3 amino acids: CSVAGAEGLAKVEQFF. CDR3 nucleotide sequence: TGCAGCGTGGCTGGCGCTGAGGGACTAGCAAAGGTTGAGCAGTTCTTC.

V and J are TRBV10-3 and TRBJ2-3; D unclear. The CDR3 is 18 residues long. V gave up 5 bases and J gave up 0 bases, with 21 bases separating them. Germline values: CDR1 ENHRY, CDR2 SYGVKD. The CDR3 DNA reads TGTGCCATCAGTTCCCGGGCGGAGCGCGAACCTAGCACAGATACGCAGTATTTT. Its translation: CAISSRAEREPSTDTQYF.

V gene TRBV6-6 combines with J gene TRBJ2-7; weak D call: TRBD2 (5 bases). The germline V gene encodes CDR1 MNHNY and CDR2 SVGAGI (reference sequence). The CDR3 runs to 16 residues. Trimming cost V 0 bases and J 0 bases, with 12 bases left between them. CDR3 region: CASSYSFPGSSYEQYF. The CDR3 DNA follows: TGTGCCAGCAGTTACTCGTTCCCGGGAAGCTCCTACGAGCAGTACTTC.

The gene calls are TRBV7-9 and TRBJ1-4, with no clear D. Trimming took off 1 base at V and 8 bases at J, with 5 bases between the two ends. This CDR3 contains 12 residues. The germline V gene has CDR1 SEHNR and CDR2 FQNEAQ (reference sequence). CDR3 residues: CASSLVEEKLFF. The CDR3 DNA sequence: TGTGCCAGCAGCTTAGTTGAGGAAAAACTGTTTTTT.

The chain has TRBV4-1 and TRBJ1-4; no clear D. V lost 0 bases, J lost 3 bases, and 11 bases lay in between. The germline gives CDR1 MGHRA, CDR2 YSYEKL. This CDR3 spans 16 amino acids. The DNA of the CDR3 is TGCGCCAGCAGCCAAGATCAGCGGGGAGCTAATGAAAAACTGTTTTTT. Translating gives CASSQDQRGANEKLFF.